One and the same sample provided the 25 T cell receptor beta chains below, sequenced in a study of T cell changes during pregnancy in multiple sclerosis. TCRdb's table, derived via immunoSEQ multiplex PCR, lists solely in-frame clones and lacks some. The table records around 56,000 clones, around nine tenths of them present only once. Sequencing was performed on peripheral blood, taken in the first trimester of pregnancy. These receptors all stem from a female donor in good health, enrolled as a control in a pregnancy study.

The chain recombines TRBV29-1 with TRBJ2-1, with 7 bases aligning to TRBD1. The CDR3 is 13 residues long. Germline trimming cut 2 bases from V and 4 bases from J; bases unmatched to any gene: 2. The germline CDR1 and CDR2 sequences are SQVTM and ANQGSEA. The CDR3 nucleotides are TGCAGCGTTGAACGGGACAGTTACAATGAGCAGTTCTTC. This gives the protein CSVERDSYNEQFF.

The chain employs TRBV7-9 and TRBJ2-7, with 8 bases that match TRBD1. The CDR3 is 14 residues long. CDR1 is SEHNR, CDR2 FQNEAQ, per germline (reference sequence). V dropped 5 bases and J dropped 4; count of bases not matched to a gene: 7. CDR3 in DNA: TGTGCCAGCAGCCCAGGGGGCAGAAAATACGAGCAGTACTTC. Translating gives CASSPGGRKYEQYF.

This chain connects TRBV18 to TRBJ1-4, with a tentative D call TRBD1 (5 bases). From germline, CDR1 is KGHSH and CDR2 LQKENI. This CDR3 has 15 amino acids. V was pared by 6 bases and J by 10 bases, with 21 bases between. Here the CDR3 reads CASSQTGGDRGKLFF. For the CDR3, the DNA is TGTGCCAGCTCTCAAACCGGGGGGGATCGTGGAAAACTGTTTTTT.

The V call is TRBV27, the J call TRBJ2-3; 9 positions agree with TRBD2. J was trimmed by 0 bases and V by 5 bases; bases with no gene match: 6. CDR1 MNHEY and CDR2 SMNVEV come from the germline V gene (reference sequence). The CDR3 length is 16 residues. The CDR3 spells CASSGTSWYSTDTQYF. CDR3 coding DNA: TGTGCCAGCAGTGGGACTAGCTGGTATAGCACAGATACGCAGTATTTT.

This clone occurred a few times. The rearrangement uses TRBV15 and TRBJ1-6; possibly TRBD1 for D (6 bases). The germline V gene has CDR1 LNHNV and CDR2 YYDKDF (reference sequence). The length of the CDR3 is 15 residues. Trimming cost V 1 base and J 9 bases, with 13 bases left between them. CDR3 nucleotide sequence: TGTGCCACCAGCAGAGGAAACAGGGAGGGTTCACCCCTCCACTTT. It translates to CATSRGNREGSPLHF.

The gene calls are TRBV10-1 and TRBJ1-5; a weak D match, TRBD1 (5 bases). CDR3 length: 14 amino acids. V was trimmed by 6 bases and J by 7 bases, leaving 16 bases between them. Per the germline V gene, CDR1 is WNHNN and CDR2 is SYGVQD (reference sequence). The CDR3 bases are TGCGCCAGCAGCAGGGATGCAGGGAGGCAGCCCCAGCATTTT. Amino acids: CASSRDAGRQPQHF.

The chain couples TRBV19 to TRBJ1-2; tentative D call: TRBD1 (6 bases). Germline V gene lookup returns CDR1 LNHDA and CDR2 SQIVND (reference sequence). V was pared by 5 bases and J by 5 bases, with 12 bases between. The CDR3 is 13 amino acids. The chain's CDR3 is CASSLDSAYGYTF. CDR3 bases: TGTGCCAGTAGTCTGGACAGCGCTTATGGCTACACCTTC.

V is TRBV6-1 and J is TRBJ1-1, with TRBD1 identical over 7 bases. V shed 3 bases and J 10 bases; nucleotides not matched to a gene: 8. Germline V gene sequence: CDR1 MNHNS, CDR2 SASEGT. The CDR3 sequence is 13 residues long. The CDR3 nucleotides are TGTGCCAGCAGTGAGGTTAAGGGGGCGCGAGCTTTCTTT. Translated, it gives CASSEVKGARAFF.

The gene calls are TRBV6-5 and TRBJ1-3; D gene ambiguous. The CDR3 consists of 13 residues. Germline V gene lookup returns CDR1 MNHEY and CDR2 SVGAGI. V was cut by 8 bases and J by 2 bases, with 10 bases left in between. CDR3 region: CASGGYPGNTIYF. DNA of the CDR3: TGTGCCAGCGGAGGGTACCCTGGAAACACCATATATTTT.

The rearrangement joins TRBV27 to TRBJ2-7, with D perhaps matching TRBD1 (7 bases). The CDR3 is 15 residues long. Germline V gene lookup returns CDR1 MNHEY and CDR2 SMNVEV (reference sequence). The V and J ends lost 6 bases and 4 bases respectively, with 19 bases between them. The CDR3 loop is CASSPGPTGRYEQYF. The DNA for the CDR3 is TGTGCCAGCAGCCCTGGACCGACAGGGAGGTACGAGCAGTACTTC.

This chain joins TRBV6-6 and TRBJ1-5; D gene ambiguous. Germline V CDR1 and CDR2: MNHNY, SVGAGI (reference sequence). There are 15 residues in the CDR3. V was cut by 2 bases and J by 3 bases, with 11 bases left in between. The CDR3 loop is CASSYGRDINQPQHF. The CDR3 DNA follows: TGTGCCAGCAGTTACGGGAGGGATATCAATCAGCCCCAGCATTTT.

The chain employs TRBV28 and TRBJ2-3, with no clear D. CDR1 MDHEN and CDR2 SYDVKM come from the germline V gene. The CDR3 has 15 amino acids. Trimming took 3 bases from V and 0 from J, leaving 10 bases between them. Written as DNA, the CDR3 is TGTGCCAGCAGTTTTTCGTTGACAAGCACAGATACGCAGTATTTT. This encodes CASSFSLTSTDTQYF.

The rearrangement links TRBV5-8 to TRBJ2-5, with TRBD2 matching 14 bases. CDR3 length: 17 amino acids. V lost 4 bases and J lost 0; bases outside the gene matches: 5. Germline values: CDR1 SGHTS, CDR2 YDEGEE. CDR3 bases: TGTGCCAGCAGCAAGGGACTAGCGGGGGCATACCAAGAGACCCAGTACTTC. It is translated as CASSKGLAGAYQETQYF.

CDR3 in amino acids: CASSIDLPTDTQYF. CDR3 nucleotides: TGTGCCAGTAGTATAGACCTCCCCACAGATACGCAGTATTTT. This chain joins TRBV19 and TRBJ2-3; no definite D call. The CDR3 length is 14 residues. CDR1 is LNHDA, CDR2 SQIVND, per germline (reference sequence). V lost 0 bases to trimming and J lost 2 bases, with 6 bases between them. The variable domain in full, with the rest retrieved from reference TRBV19 and TRBJ2-3, is DGGITQSPKYLFRKEGQNVTLSCEQNLNHDAMYWYRQDPGQGLRLIYYSQIVNDFQKGDIAEGYSVSREKKESFPLTVTSAQKNPTAFYLCASSIDLPTDTQYFGPGTRLTVL.

The rearrangement uses TRBV7-9 and TRBJ2-7; 7 bases fit TRBD2. The germline V gene has CDR1 SEHNR and CDR2 FQNEAQ (reference sequence). The CDR3 has 13 residues. V shed 0 bases and J 7 bases; nucleotides not matched to a gene: 3. The CDR3 DNA is TGTGCCAGCAGCTTAGCGGGGGGGGGTGAGCAGTACTTC. Translation gives CASSLAGGGEQYF.

This clone was counted a single time. The chain has TRBV5-1 and TRBJ2-3; a weak D match, TRBD1 (5 bases). This CDR3 has 16 residues. CDR1 and CDR2 from the germline V gene are SGHRS and YFSETQ. Trimming removed 0 bases at V and 0 bases at J, with 11 bases between. The chain's CDR3 is CASSLEGRPSTDTQYF. The CDR3, as DNA: TGCGCCAGCAGCTTGGAGGGGCGGCCCAGCACAGATACGCAGTATTTT.

This clone occurred once. The chain is built from TRBV7-9 and TRBJ2-7, with 7 nucleotides matching TRBD1. V dropped 5 bases and J dropped 4; count of bases not matched to a gene: 5. The CDR3 sequence is 13 residues long. Germline CDR1 and CDR2: SEHNR and FQNEAQ (reference sequence). The CDR3 bases are TGTGCCAGCAGCCCGGGACAGCAATACGAGCAGTACTTC. Amino acid sequence: CASSPGQQYEQYF.

The sample holds one count of this clone. This chain links TRBV11-3 with TRBJ2-5; 14 bases fit TRBD2. V was pared by 5 bases and J by 5 bases, with 10 bases of the junction left unmatched. This CDR3 contains 17 residues. Per germline, CDR1 SGHNT and CDR2 YENEEA. This CDR3 is CASSNAPGLAGVETQYF. The DNA of the CDR3 is TGTGCCAGCAGCAACGCGCCGGGACTAGCGGGAGTGGAGACCCAGTACTTC.

The chain combines TRBV18 with TRBJ1-1; 8 bases line up with TRBD1. The CDR3 covers 11 residues. CDR1 KGHSH and CDR2 LQKENI come from the germline V gene. The J segment lost 11 bases and the V segment lost 5 bases, leaving 4 bases of the junction unmatched. In nucleotides, the CDR3 is TGTGCCAGCTCATCGGACAGGGATGCTTTCTTT. Residues: CASSSDRDAFF.

J is TRBJ2-5 and V is TRBV2; 10 bases match TRBD2. Trimming removed 6 bases from V and 1 base from J; junction bases left unmatched: 8. The CDR3 runs to 16 residues. CDR1 is SNHLY and CDR2 is FYNNEI in the germline V gene. DNA of the CDR3: TGTGCCAGCAGCCCGAGACTAGCGGGTGTCCAAGAGACCCAGTACTTC. It encodes CASSPRLAGVQETQYF.

This clone was seen a single time. The chain joins TRBV6-5 to TRBJ2-7; 8 positions agree with TRBD1. Germline CDR1 reads MNHEY; CDR2 reads SVGAGI. The CDR3 is made up of 14 amino acids. The junction had 4 bases not matched to a gene; V was cut back by 5 bases and J by 1 base. CDR3: CASSPRQGSYEQYF. CDR3 DNA sequence: TGTGCCAGCAGTCCCAGACAGGGGTCCTACGAGCAGTACTTC.

The chain uses TRBV11-2 and TRBJ1-2; D gene uncertain. V lost 3 bases, J lost 4 bases, and 9 bases lay in between. The CDR3 extends over 13 amino acids. Germline lookup yields CDR1 SGHAT and CDR2 FQNNGV. CDR3 in DNA: TGTGCCAGCAGCTTTGGAGGTTCCTATGGCTACACCTTC. It translates to CASSFGGSYGYTF. Variable domain in full (rest from reference TRBV11-2 and TRBJ1-2): EAGVAQSPRYKIIEKRQSVAFWCNPISGHATLYWYQQILGQGPKLLIQFQNNGVVDDSQLPKDRFSAERLKGVDSTLKIQPAKLEDSAVYLCASSFGGSYGYTFGSGTRLTVV.

The chain employs TRBV5-1 and TRBJ2-2; maybe TRBD1 (6 bases). The germline V and J ends were trimmed by 4 bases and 4 bases, with 11 bases remaining between them. Germline loops: CDR1 SGHRS, CDR2 YFSETQ. The length of the CDR3 is 14 residues. The CDR3 DNA follows: TGCGCCAGCAGCCTTGGACAGATCACCGGGGAGCTGTTTTTT. Translation gives CASSLGQITGELFF.

The chain links TRBV28 to TRBJ2-1, with TRBD2 identical over 9 bases. From germline, CDR1 is MDHEN and CDR2 SYDVKM. This CDR3 comprises 16 residues. With 4 bases clipped from V and 3 bases from J, the junction kept 7 bases outside the gene matches. The CDR3 DNA reads TGTGCCAGCAGTTCTAGCGGGGTTACCTTCTACAATGAGCAGTTCTTC. Its protein is CASSSSGVTFYNEQFF.

This rearrangement joins TRBV28 to TRBJ1-2; D is unresolved. CDR1 is MDHEN and CDR2 is SYDVKM in the germline V gene. V lost 5 bases and J 7 bases, leaving 17 bases between the germline ends. The CDR3 is 14 amino acids. The CDR3 region has the DNA TGTGCCAGCAGTCATGTAAGGGAGAGAGCTGGCTACACCTTC. This encodes CASSHVRERAGYTF.